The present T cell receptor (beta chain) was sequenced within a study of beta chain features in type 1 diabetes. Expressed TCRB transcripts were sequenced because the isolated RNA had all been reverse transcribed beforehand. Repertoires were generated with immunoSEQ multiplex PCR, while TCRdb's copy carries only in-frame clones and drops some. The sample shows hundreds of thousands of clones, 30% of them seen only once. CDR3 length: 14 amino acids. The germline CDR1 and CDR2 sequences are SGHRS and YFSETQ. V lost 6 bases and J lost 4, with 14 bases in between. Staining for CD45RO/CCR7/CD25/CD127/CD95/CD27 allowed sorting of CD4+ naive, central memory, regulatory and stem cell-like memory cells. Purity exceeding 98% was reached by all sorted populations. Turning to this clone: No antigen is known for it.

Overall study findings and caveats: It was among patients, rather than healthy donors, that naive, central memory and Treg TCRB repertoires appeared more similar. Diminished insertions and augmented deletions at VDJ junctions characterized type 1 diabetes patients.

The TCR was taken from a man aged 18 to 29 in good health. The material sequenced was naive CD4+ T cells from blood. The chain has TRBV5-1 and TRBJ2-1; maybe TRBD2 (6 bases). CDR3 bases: TGCGCCAGCACTCGGGACTCAGTATACAATGAGCAGTTCTTC. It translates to CASTRDSVYNEQFF.